This T cell receptor beta chain was captured by sequencing in a study of T-cell reconstitution after alpha-beta-depleted transplantation in children. There are 17 residues in the CDR3. The ends were cut back, 1 base at V and 1 base at J, with 15 bases in the middle. Germline CDR1 is MDHEN and CDR2 is SYDVKM. This sample's TCRbeta library carried unique molecular identifier barcodes. TCRdb redid the calling of the PCR reads with MiXCR, one entry per CDR3 protein. The table shows 150,000 to 200,000 distinct CDR3 sequences, with approximately 6.6% occurring only once. Ten or more counts support this clonotype.

The TCR was taken from a human donor who donated a stem cell graft to a child with Wiskott-Aldrich syndrome. The chain carries TRBV28 and TRBJ2-3, with D tentatively TRBD2 (5 bases). Material: PBMCs from the stem cell graft donor, obtained from the stem cell graft. DNA for the CDR3: TGTGCCAGCAGTTTATTCGTCGGGGAAGTTGGCACAGATACGCAGTATTTT. It translates to CASSLFVGEVGTDTQYF.